The 28 T cell receptor beta chains reported below all come from one sample, sequenced in a study of neurological immune-mediated disorders. Via MiXCR, TCRdb re-called the 5' RACE reads, giving one row per CDR3 protein. In the table there are some 65,000 distinct CDR3 sequences, roughly 3.7% of which are singletons. Sequenced: PBMCs. The source of these receptors is a man aged 50 to 59 with multiple sclerosis.

This clonotype was observed at least ten times. This chain links TRBV5-1 with TRBJ2-1; 10 bases line up with TRBD2. CDR1 is SGHRS, CDR2 YFSETQ, per germline. There are 16 residues in the CDR3. J gave up 4 bases and V 0 bases, and 4 bases lay outside the gene matches. The CDR3 reads CASSLESSGGYNEQFF. In DNA, the CDR3 is TGCGCCAGCAGCTTGGAGTCTAGCGGGGGATACAATGAGCAGTTCTTC.

Ten or more counts support this clonotype. The chain is built from TRBV28 and TRBJ2-3; D gene uncertain. The CDR3 is 15 amino acids. With 6 bases removed from V and 2 bases from J, the gap between germline ends came to 15 bases. The V gene's germline CDR1 is MDHEN and CDR2 SYDVKM. The chain's CDR3 is CASSEGSTNTDTQYF. CDR3 coding DNA: TGTGCCAGCAGCGAAGGATCTACAAACACAGATACGCAGTATTTT. The variable domain in full, completed from reference TRBV28 and TRBJ2-3, reads DVKVTQSSRYLVKRTGEKVFLECVQDMDHENMFWYRQDPGLGLRLIYFSYDVKMKEKGDIPEGYSVSREKKERFSLILESASTNQTSMYLCASSEGSTNTDTQYFGPGTRLTVL.

This clonotype came up many times. The chain has TRBV10-3 and TRBJ2-2; 7 nucleotides match TRBD1. Germline CDR1 ENHRY, CDR2 SYGVKD. The V gene end was trimmed by 7 bases and the J gene end by 0 bases; junction bases not matched to a gene: 5. The CDR3 extends over 15 amino acids. CDR3 loop: CAINRDSSNTGELFF. In DNA form, the CDR3 reads TGTGCCATCAACAGGGACAGTTCGAACACCGGGGAGCTGTTTTTT.

This clonotype was recorded many times. The rearrangement joins TRBV5-1 to TRBJ1-2, with a weak D call TRBD1 (6 bases). The germline gives CDR1 SGHRS, CDR2 YFSETQ. Trimming pared 1 base from V and 3 bases from J, leaving 10 bases between. This CDR3 has 14 residues. Here the CDR3 reads CASSLIQGHYGYTF. In nucleotides, the CDR3 is TGCGCCAGCAGCTTGATCCAGGGGCACTATGGCTACACCTTC. Variable domain in full (rest from reference TRBV5-1 and TRBJ1-2): KAGVTQTPRYLIKTRGQQVTLSCSPISGHRSVSWYQQTPGQGLQFLFEYFSETQRNKGNFPGRFSGRQFSNSRSEMNVSTLELGDSALYLCASSLIQGHYGYTFGSGTRLTVV.

This clonotype has ten or more counts. The genes are TRBV5-1 and TRBJ1-1, with no clear D. The germline gives CDR1 SGHRS, CDR2 YFSETQ. V was pared by 2 bases and J by 1 base, with 9 bases between. This CDR3 is 14 amino acids long. CDR3 sequence (DNA): TGCGCCAGCAGCTTCAGAACACCGAACACTGAAGCTTTCTTT. Protein: CASSFRTPNTEAFF.

With regard to this clonotype: At one end, the junction sequence differs from germline, possibly due to a read error. The chain links TRBV3-1 to TRBJ2-3; TRBD1 matches 9 bases. CDR1 LGHDT and CDR2 YNNKEL come from the germline V gene (reference sequence). The CDR3 sequence is 16 residues long. CDR3 sequence: CTSSQLGDRDTDTQYF. In DNA form, the CDR3 reads TGTACCAGCAGCCAATTGGGGGACAGGGATACAGATACGCAGTATTTT.

This clonotype was counted ten times or more. V is TRBV7-2 and J is TRBJ2-6; D ambiguous. This CDR3 region has 17 residues. Trimming removed 1 base at V and 2 bases at J, with 12 bases between. Germline CDR1 reads SGHTA; CDR2 reads FQGNSA. Here the CDR3 reads CASSLEGWETGANVLTF. CDR3 in DNA: TGTGCCAGCAGCTTAGAAGGGTGGGAAACTGGGGCCAACGTCCTGACTTTC.

This clonotype was recorded at least ten times. V usage is TRBV6-6 and J usage is TRBJ2-5; D unresolved. The CDR3 is 12 amino acids. Trimming left V 2 bases short and J 5 bases short, with 6 bases between. The germline V gene encodes CDR1 MNHNY and CDR2 SVGAGI (reference sequence). The CDR3 is CASSYPKETQYF. DNA of the CDR3: TGTGCCAGCAGTTACCCTAAGGAGACCCAGTACTTC.

This clonotype was recorded many times. The gene calls are TRBV20-1 and TRBJ1-4; the D is unclear. The CDR3 has 13 amino acids. The ends were cut back, 7 bases at V and 1 base at J, with 10 bases in the middle. In germline, CDR1 is DFQATT, CDR2 SNEGSKA (reference sequence). The CDR3 sequence is CSGLRVTNEKLFF. The CDR3, as DNA: TGCAGTGGTCTGAGGGTAACTAATGAAAAACTGTTTTTT.

This clonotype was counted ten times or more. The chain employs TRBV7-2 and TRBJ1-4; D not certain. Trimming stripped 3 bases from V and 7 bases from J, with 15 bases between. The CDR3 is 15 amino acids. The V gene's germline CDR1 is SGHTA and CDR2 FQGNSA. The CDR3, as DNA: TGTGCCAGCAGCTTCCGACGCCTCCCGGGTGAAAAACTGTTTTTT. It codes for CASSFRRLPGEKLFF.

This clonotype was recorded many times. This chain uses TRBV20-1 with TRBJ1-3, with no clear D. V lost 4 bases and J 0 bases, leaving 10 bases between the germline ends. CDR1 is DFQATT and CDR2 is SNEGSKA in the germline V gene (reference sequence). The CDR3 is 14 residues long. CDR3 bases: TGCAGTGCTAATTCCTACTCCTCTGGAAACACCATATATTTT. Amino acid sequence: CSANSYSSGNTIYF.

In this sample, this clonotype turned up many times. The chain links TRBV20-1 to TRBJ2-1; no definite D call. The V gene lost 5 bases and the J gene lost 0 bases, with 14 bases spanning the gap. Germline V gene data show CDR1 as DFQATT and CDR2 as SNEGSKA (reference sequence). The CDR3 contains 15 residues. The CDR3 loop is CSALDPMSSYNEQFF. The CDR3 DNA reads as TGCAGTGCTCTAGATCCCATGAGCTCCTACAATGAGCAGTTCTTC.

This clonotype was observed a few times. This chain uses TRBV2 with TRBJ2-1; possibly TRBD2 for D (7 bases). CDR3 size: 14 residues. Per the germline V gene, CDR1 is SNHLY and CDR2 is FYNNEI. V lost 8 bases, J lost 2 bases, and 13 bases lay in between. For the CDR3, the DNA is TGTGCCAGCGGACAGAGCGGGACCTACAATGAGCAGTTCTTC. It translates to CASGQSGTYNEQFF.

The V and J genes are TRBV12-3 or TRBV12-4 and TRBJ2-5; D not resolved. CDR3 length equals 14 residues. Between the trimmed V and J ends, which lost 3 bases and 1 base, there was a span of 9 bases. CDR3 in DNA: TGTGCCAGCAGTTTTAGACGACGCCAAGAGACCCAGTACTTC. Translating it yields CASSFRRRQETQYF.

This clonotype was observed many times. The rearrangement joins TRBV6-5 to TRBJ2-7; D may be TRBD1 (6 bases). CDR1 MNHEY and CDR2 SVGAGI come from the germline V gene. Trimming left V 0 bases short and J 4 bases short, with 13 bases between. The CDR3 runs to 15 residues. CDR3 residues: CASSYSSGEKYEQYF. CDR3 DNA sequence: TGTGCCAGCAGTTACTCCTCAGGGGAAAAATACGAGCAGTACTTC.

The chain employs TRBV20-1 and TRBJ1-6; 9 bases line up with TRBD1. Germline CDR1 DFQATT, CDR2 SNEGSKA (reference sequence). CDR3 length: 12 residues. Trimming took 4 bases from V and 17 from J; bases not matched to a gene: 9. CDR3 protein: CSAIGPGTGIHF. The CDR3 region has the DNA TGCAGTGCTATTGGGCCTGGGACAGGGATCCACTTT.

This clonotype was seen at least ten times. The chain uses TRBV7-9 and TRBJ1-5; possible D gene TRBD1, 6 bases. Germline CDR1 and CDR2: SEHNR and FQNEAQ (reference sequence). V lost 1 base and J 7 bases, leaving 8 bases between the germline ends. The CDR3 is made up of 13 amino acids. The CDR3 spells CASSLDGGQPQHF. The DNA for the CDR3 is TGTGCCAGCAGCTTAGACGGGGGCCAGCCCCAGCATTTT.

The sample holds many counts of this clonotype. This chain uses TRBV7-2 with TRBJ1-2; a weak D match, TRBD1 (6 bases). Per germline, CDR1 SGHTA and CDR2 FQGNSA. The CDR3 totals 16 residues. V was clipped by 2 bases and J by 4 bases, with 17 bases between them. CDR3 coding DNA: TGTGCCAGCAGCTTAACACCCACAGGGATTAGCTATGGCTACACCTTC. Its translation is CASSLTPTGISYGYTF.

This clonotype has at least ten counts. This sequence joins TRBV5-1 and TRBJ2-6, with D maybe TRBD2 (5 bases). CDR3 length equals 18 residues. The V gene's germline CDR1 is SGHRS and CDR2 YFSETQ. V was shortened by 0 bases and J by 0 bases, with 13 bases between the two germline ends. The CDR3 nucleotides read TGCGCCAGCAGCTTGGCCCTACCTGGGAGCTCTGGGGCCAACGTCCTGACTTTC. It specifies CASSLALPGSSGANVLTF.

This clonotype showed up many times. The chain combines TRBV9 with TRBJ2-5; 9 bases fit TRBD1. Germline CDR1 SGDLS, CDR2 YYNGEE. J gave up 3 bases and V 3 bases, and 6 bases lay outside the gene matches. The CDR3 length is 15 residues. This CDR3 reads CASSATRTGEETQYF. DNA for the CDR3: TGTGCCAGCAGCGCCACCCGGACAGGGGAAGAGACCCAGTACTTC.

This clonotype was seen ten or more times. This chain uses TRBV6-2 or TRBV6-3 with TRBJ2-7; D gene ambiguous. The CDR3 covers 13 residues. In germline, CDR1 is MNHEY, CDR2 SVGEGT. The germline V and J ends were trimmed by 6 bases and 2 bases, with 11 bases remaining between them. CDR3 nucleotides: TGTGCCAGCAGGGGAAGGGCTACCTACGAGCAGTACTTC. It yields the protein CASRGRATYEQYF.

This clonotype showed up just a few times. The V call is TRBV20-1, the J call TRBJ2-7; TRBD1 agrees at 7 bases. The length of the CDR3 is 16 residues. The germline CDR1 and CDR2 sequences are DFQATT and SNEGSKA (reference sequence). Trimming at V came to 5 bases and at J to 6 bases, leaving 19 bases not matched to a gene. Here the CDR3 reads CSALSPSGKGASEQYF. The DNA for the CDR3 is TGCAGTGCTTTATCTCCATCGGGAAAGGGGGCGTCCGAGCAGTACTTC.

The V gene is TRBV11-2, the J gene TRBJ1-1; the D is unclear. CDR1 and CDR2 (germline): SGHAT, FQNNGV. The CDR3 runs 14 residues. V lost 5 bases to trimming and J lost 1 base, with 11 bases between them. The CDR3 is CASSLLAGNTEAFF. CDR3 in DNA: TGTGCCAGCAGCCTCCTTGCCGGGAACACTGAAGCTTTCTTT.

The CDR3 protein is CASRLRGTNTGELFF. In DNA, the CDR3 is TGTGCCAGCAGACTTAGGGGAACGAACACCGGGGAGCTGTTTTTT. J is TRBJ2-2 and V is TRBV3-1, with D possibly TRBD1 on 5 matching bases. The CDR3 runs 15 residues. Germline CDR1 and CDR2: LGHDT and YNNKEL (reference sequence). Trimming took 6 bases from V and 0 from J, leaving 11 bases between them.

This clonotype was found many times. The rearrangement joins TRBV20-1 to TRBJ2-3, with 8 bases aligning to TRBD1. The CDR3 spans 14 residues. V lost 2 bases to trimming and J lost 10 bases; unmatched junction nucleotides: 11. Looked up from germline, CDR1 is DFQATT and CDR2 is SNEGSKA (reference sequence). CDR3 sequence reads: CSARISGGEAAQYF. CDR3 sequence (DNA): TGCAGTGCTAGAATATCAGGGGGCGAGGCGGCGCAGTATTTT.

This clonotype came up many times. The chain carries TRBV12-3 or TRBV12-4 and TRBJ2-2; D ambiguous. The CDR3 spans 12 residues. Between the trimmed V and J ends, which lost 3 bases and 6 bases, there was a span of 5 bases. This CDR3 reads CASSFVSGELFF. CDR3 DNA: TGTGCCAGCAGTTTTGTCTCCGGGGAGCTGTTTTTT.

The chain combines TRBV5-1 with TRBJ1-2, with a possible D match to TRBD1 (6 bases). Germline CDR1 SGHRS, CDR2 YFSETQ. This CDR3 contains 14 residues. Between the trimmed V and J ends, which lost 4 bases and 6 bases, there was a span of 16 bases. CDR3: CASSPTGYRDGYTF. The CDR3 nucleotides read TGCGCCAGCAGCCCGACAGGTTACAGGGATGGCTACACCTTC.

This clonotype has a count of ten or more. The chain carries TRBV4-1 and TRBJ1-1; D ambiguous. Between the trimmed V and J ends, which lost 4 bases and 2 bases, there was a span of 11 bases. Germline CDR1 MGHRA, CDR2 YSYEKL. The CDR3 extends over 14 amino acids. CDR3 sequence reads: CASSLLLTNTEAFF. CDR3 DNA sequence: TGCGCCAGCAGCCTACTCTTGACCAACACTGAAGCTTTCTTT.